Shown below are 10 T cell receptor beta chains from a single sample sequenced in a study of blood T cell repertoires in COVID-19. The repertoire was sequenced with immunoSEQ multiplex PCR; TCRdb's copy has only in-frame clones and lacks some. Of approximately 50,000 clones in the sample, more than 75% were seen once. Material: peripheral blood. The receptors come from a woman older than 75 with acute or convalescent COVID-19.

The chain is built from TRBV5-5 and TRBJ1-1; weak D call: TRBD1 (5 bases). Germline-derived CDR1 and CDR2 are SGHKS and YYEKEE (reference sequence). The CDR3 totals 14 residues. V shed 2 bases and J shed 0 bases, with 8 bases lying between them. In DNA, the CDR3 is TGTGCCAGCAGCTTCGGGGGGGTGAACACTGAAGCTTTCTTT. Translating it yields CASSFGGVNTEAFF. Full variable domain (missing parts from reference TRBV5-5 and TRBJ1-1): DAGVTQSPTHLIKTRGQQVTLRCSPISGHKSVSWYQQVLGQGPQFIFQYYEKEERGRGNFPDRFSARQFPNYSSELNVNALLLGDSALYLCASSFGGVNTEAFFGQGTRLTVV.

The rearrangement links TRBV11-1 to TRBJ2-2; D possibly corresponds to TRBD2 (5 bases). V was clipped by 4 bases and J by 7 bases, with 16 bases between them. CDR1 and CDR2 from the germline V gene are SGHAT and FQDESV (reference sequence). The length of the CDR3 is 15 residues. CDR3 sequence: CASSSLGLAYGELFF. Here the CDR3 DNA reads TGTGCCAGCAGCTCCCTAGGACTCGCGTACGGGGAGCTGTTTTTT. Supplemented by reference TRBV11-1 and TRBJ2-2, the full variable domain reads EAEVAQSPRYKITEKSQAVAFWCDPISGHATLYWYRQILGQGPELLVQFQDESVVDDSQLPKDRFSAERLKGVDSTLKIQPAELGDSAMYLCASSSLGLAYGELFFGEGSRLTVL.

This chain joins TRBV6-2 or TRBV6-3 and TRBJ1-2, with D maybe TRBD1 (6 bases). Germline V gene data show CDR1 as MNHEY and CDR2 as SVGEGT. The CDR3 is made up of 15 amino acids. V was shortened by 5 bases and J by 4 bases, with 17 bases between the two germline ends. Here the CDR3 reads CASSPARGHGYGYTF. CDR3 nucleotides: TGTGCCAGCAGTCCCGCCAGGGGCCACGGCTATGGCTACACCTTC.

This clone turned up a few times. This chain links TRBV5-6 with TRBJ2-5; 7 nucleotides agree with TRBD1. V lost 4 bases to trimming and J lost 2 bases; unmatched junction nucleotides: 5. The CDR3 has 14 amino acids. Germline values: CDR1 SGHDT, CDR2 YYEEEE. In nucleotides, the CDR3 is TGTGCCAGCAGCCCGCCGGGACAGCAAGAGACCCAGTACTTC. Encoded protein: CASSPPGQQETQYF.

CDR3 region: CASSDDRNYEQYV. For the CDR3, the DNA is TGTGCCAGCAGTGACGACAGAAACTACGAGCAGTACGTC. The gene calls are TRBV2 and TRBJ2-7, with D possibly TRBD1 on 5 matching bases. Per the germline V gene, CDR1 is SNHLY and CDR2 is FYNNEI. V was pared by 3 bases and J by 3 bases, with 9 bases between. The CDR3 sequence is 13 residues long.

The chain is built from TRBV7-3 and TRBJ2-2, with TRBD1 matching 8 bases. CDR3 length equals 15 residues. The germline gives CDR1 SGHTA, CDR2 FQGTGA. Germline trimming cut 3 bases from V and 2 bases from J; bases unmatched to any gene: 2. The CDR3 reads CASSLGQVNTGELFF. The CDR3 DNA sequence: TGTGCCAGCAGCTTGGGACAGGTTAACACCGGGGAGCTGTTTTTT.

The chain joins TRBV7-8 to TRBJ1-4; no clear D. This CDR3 is built from 13 residues. Germline CDR1 reads SGHVS; CDR2 reads FQNEAQ. The ends were cut back, 5 bases at V and 8 bases at J, with 12 bases in the middle. The CDR3 nucleotides are TGTGCCAGCAGCCGGACTCACGCCGAAAAACTGTTTTTT. Translating it yields CASSRTHAEKLFF.

The rearrangement links TRBV19 to TRBJ1-2; 8 bases line up with TRBD1. With V trimmed by 6 bases and J by 5 bases, 14 bases remained unmatched. Germline CDR1 and CDR2: LNHDA and SQIVND (reference sequence). The CDR3 is 16 residues long. This chain's CDR3 is CASSPRGLGWEYGYTF. DNA of the CDR3: TGTGCCAGTAGCCCCAGGGGGCTCGGTTGGGAATATGGCTACACCTTC.

In its sample, this clone was seen once. This chain uses TRBV5-1 with TRBJ2-7; the D gene is possibly TRBD1 (6 bases). The CDR3 spans 13 residues. The V end lost 4 bases, the J end lost 1 base, and 9 bases lay between the germline ends. The germline gives CDR1 SGHRS, CDR2 YFSETQ. The CDR3 here is CASSGTNSYEQYF. The CDR3 nucleotides are TGCGCCAGCAGCGGGACAAATTCCTACGAGCAGTACTTC.

This chain links TRBV2 with TRBJ2-3; 8 bases fit TRBD2. The V gene's germline CDR1 is SNHLY and CDR2 FYNNEI. Germline trimming cut 5 bases from V and 5 bases from J; bases unmatched to any gene: 9. The CDR3 is 15 amino acids. The CDR3 bases are TGTGCCAGCAGTTTTGAGCGGGGGATGGGAGATACGCAGTATTTT. Protein: CASSFERGMGDTQYF.